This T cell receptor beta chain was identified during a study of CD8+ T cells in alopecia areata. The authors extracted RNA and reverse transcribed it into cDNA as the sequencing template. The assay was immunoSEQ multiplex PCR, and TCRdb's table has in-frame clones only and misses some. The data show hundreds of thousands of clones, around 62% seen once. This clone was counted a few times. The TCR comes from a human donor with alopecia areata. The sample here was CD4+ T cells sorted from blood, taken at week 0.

The CDR3 is CASSAVGEQYF. CDR3 DNA sequence: TGCGCCAGCAGCGCAGTGGGAGAGCAGTACTTC. The rearrangement joins TRBV4-1 to TRBJ2-7; no reliable D call. Trimming cost V 5 bases and J 7 bases, with 9 bases left between them. This CDR3 has 11 amino acids. Germline CDR1 and CDR2: MGHRA and YSYEKL.